The entry below describes one T cell receptor beta chain. CD8+ and CD4+ T cells circulating in blood were sequenced for TCR beta. It was treatment-naive patients with stable or active relapsing-remitting disease who made up the multiple sclerosis controls. It was negative isolation that provided the CD8+ and CD4+ T cells, whereas TEMRA cells were enriched by FACS. From germline, CDR1 is SGHAT and CDR2 FQNNGV. The CDR3 has 15 amino acids. The J segment lost 3 bases and the V segment lost 5 bases, leaving 9 bases of the junction unmatched. The sample originates from a study of CD8 T cells in Susac syndrome. Roughly 0.5 to 1 ug RNA was reverse transcribed with random hexamers. Across 54 Vbeta and 13 Jbeta, TCR beta CDR3 was amplified with immunoSEQ multiplex PCR. In TCRdb, the immunoSEQ multiplex PCR reads were re-called with MiXCR into one record per CDR3 protein. The sample includes 150,000 to 180,000 distinct CDR3 sequences, 95% of them seen just once.

Sequencing was done on a sample of CD8+ T cells from PBMCs. The receptor comes from a human donor with multiple sclerosis. V usage is TRBV11-2 and J usage is TRBJ1-1; 7 nucleotides match TRBD1. CDR3 DNA: TGTGCCAGCAGCCCGTACAGGGGACGTGACACTGAAGCTTTCTTT. Translating it yields CASSPYRGRDTEAFF.